Shown below are 21 T cell receptor beta chains from a single sample sequenced in a study of T cell changes during pregnancy in multiple sclerosis. Clones were sequenced by immunoSEQ multiplex PCR, and TCRdb holds only the in-frame ones, with some missing. Among 60,000 to 85,000 clones listed, around 94% were seen once. The sample was peripheral blood, taken in the third trimester of pregnancy. The receptors come from a female donor with multiple sclerosis, enrolled in a pregnancy study.

The rearrangement joins TRBV7-3 to TRBJ2-7, with TRBD2 identical over 7 bases. J lost 3 bases, V lost 1 base, and 9 bases had no gene match. This CDR3 is 16 amino acids long. Germline V gives CDR1 SGHTA, CDR2 FQGTGA. The CDR3 nucleotides read TGTGCCAGCAGCTTAAAGGGCGGGGGTCAGCGCTACGAGCAGTACTTC. The encoded protein is CASSLKGGGQRYEQYF.

The gene calls are TRBV7-9 and TRBJ1-1, with D unclear. Germline lookup yields CDR1 SEHNR and CDR2 FQNEAQ (reference sequence). Deletions cut 8 bases from V and 7 bases from J, with 23 bases between. This CDR3 has 15 amino acids. For the CDR3, the DNA is TGTGCCAGCGGGAAGACGGCGCTTACAGCGGATGAAGCTTTCTTT. Protein product: CASGKTALTADEAFF.

This chain connects TRBV7-3 to TRBJ2-5, with 13 bases that match TRBD2. The trim removed 4 bases at V and 1 base at J, leaving 6 bases unmatched. CDR1 and CDR2 (germline): SGHTA, FQGTGA. This CDR3 contains 17 residues. CDR3 in amino acids: CASSSSGLAGAQETQYF. Here the CDR3 DNA reads TGTGCCAGCAGCTCCTCCGGACTAGCGGGGGCCCAAGAGACCCAGTACTTC.

V and J are TRBV7-2 and TRBJ1-2; D remains ambiguous. The length of the CDR3 is 13 residues. Germline loops: CDR1 SGHTA, CDR2 FQGNSA. Trimming removed 3 bases at V and 8 bases at J, with 13 bases between. CDR3 protein: CASSFRGRGGYTF. In DNA form, the CDR3 reads TGTGCCAGCAGCTTTCGGGGAAGAGGAGGCTACACCTTC.

The chain has TRBV7-2 and TRBJ1-2, with a possible D match to TRBD1 (5 bases). Germline CDR1 SGHTA, CDR2 FQGNSA. The CDR3 runs to 14 residues. The V and J ends lost 7 bases and 5 bases respectively, with 17 bases between them. CDR3 nucleotide sequence: TGTGCCAGCATGTGGGGGGGACCAATATATGGCTACACCTTC. This encodes CASMWGGPIYGYTF.

The CDR3 here is CASSSVLGVTEAFF. The CDR3 region has the DNA TGCGCCAGCAGTTCGGTACTCGGAGTCACTGAAGCTTTCTTT. The genes are TRBV10-2 and TRBJ1-1; D not certain. This CDR3 contains 14 residues. Trimming shortened V by 5 bases and J by 4 bases, and 14 bases separated the two germline ends. The germline gives CDR1 WSHSY, CDR2 SAAADI.

The chain is built from TRBV11-2 and TRBJ1-2; TRBD1 agrees at 7 bases. V was clipped by 4 bases and J by 7 bases; unmatched bases: 6. CDR1 is SGHAT and CDR2 is FQNNGV in the germline V gene. The CDR3 totals 13 residues. DNA of the CDR3: TGTGCCAGCAGCTCTAACGGACAGGCTGGCTACACCTTC. This codes for CASSSNGQAGYTF.

The rearrangement uses TRBV19 and TRBJ1-4; perhaps TRBD1 as D (6 bases). CDR1 is LNHDA, CDR2 SQIVND, per germline (reference sequence). V lost 3 bases to trimming and J lost 6 bases, with 14 bases between them. CDR3 length: 15 amino acids. The CDR3 reads CASSIGQRWDEKLFF. In DNA, the CDR3 is TGTGCCAGTAGTATCGGACAGCGGTGGGATGAAAAACTGTTTTTT.

V gene TRBV6-4 combines with J gene TRBJ2-1; 11 nucleotides match TRBD2. The germline CDR1 and CDR2 sequences are MRHNA and SNTAGT. The CDR3 is 14 amino acids. V lost 6 bases and J lost 12; bases outside the gene matches: 10. The CDR3 is CASSLDFTSGGQFF. Here the CDR3 DNA reads TGTGCCAGCAGCCTAGACTTTACTAGCGGGGGGCAGTTCTTC.

This clone was counted once. This chain connects TRBV4-1 to TRBJ1-6; D gene ambiguous. The germline gives CDR1 MGHRA, CDR2 YSYEKL. The CDR3 totals 12 residues. Trimming left V 1 base short and J 12 bases short, with 7 bases between. CDR3 DNA: TGCGCCAGCAGCCAAGGAACTAGACCCCTCCACTTT. This sequence encodes CASSQGTRPLHF.

The chain couples TRBV7-2 to TRBJ2-7; TRBD2 is a possible D gene (7 bases). V was cut by 5 bases and J by 5 bases, with 19 bases left in between. The CDR3 covers 15 residues. Germline V gives CDR1 SGHTA, CDR2 FQGNSA. The CDR3 bases are TGTGCCAGCAGCCCAGGAGGGGGGGCGGTCCACGAGCAGTACTTC. It translates to CASSPGGGAVHEQYF.

The genes are TRBV10-3 and TRBJ2-2; TRBD2 might be the D (7 bases). Per germline, CDR1 ENHRY and CDR2 SYGVKD. With 10 bases removed from V and 5 bases from J, the gap between germline ends came to 20 bases. There are 15 residues in the CDR3. CDR3 amino acids: CATGSEGGMTGELFF. CDR3 coding DNA: TGTGCCACCGGGTCCGAGGGGGGGATGACCGGGGAGCTGTTTTTT.

The chain employs TRBV15 and TRBJ2-1, with TRBD2 matching over 12 bases. CDR1 LNHNV and CDR2 YYDKDF come from the germline V gene (reference sequence). This CDR3 is built from 18 residues. With V trimmed by 0 bases and J by 3 bases, 6 bases remained unmatched. The CDR3: CATSRESLAGGLYNEQFF. CDR3 sequence (DNA): TGTGCCACCAGCAGAGAGAGTCTAGCGGGGGGGCTCTACAATGAGCAGTTCTTC.

The rearrangement joins TRBV19 to TRBJ2-2; TRBD1 might be the D (6 bases). V lost 7 bases, J lost 4 bases, and 19 bases lay in between. The germline gives CDR1 LNHDA, CDR2 SQIVND (reference sequence). This CDR3 contains 16 residues. CDR3 DNA sequence: TGTGCCAGTACCACGAAAGACAGGAGGACCACCGGGGAGCTGTTTTTT. This encodes CASTTKDRRTTGELFF.

The chain uses TRBV25-1 and TRBJ2-1, with D perhaps matching TRBD1 (5 bases). Trimming pared 8 bases from V and 7 bases from J, leaving 15 bases between. The CDR3 sequence is 13 residues long. In germline, CDR1 is MGHDK, CDR2 SYGVNS. CDR3 in DNA: TGTGCCAGCGGTTATACAGGCATAAATGAGCAGTTCTTC. It is translated as CASGYTGINEQFF. Looking up the rest from reference TRBV25-1 and TRBJ2-1 gives the full variable domain: EADIYQTPRYLVIGTGKKITLECSQTMGHDKMYWYQQDPGMELHLIHYSYGVNSTEKGDLSSESTVSRIRTEHFPLTLESARPSHTSQYLCASGYTGINEQFFGPGTRLTVL.

The rearrangement uses TRBV16 and TRBJ1-2; no reliable D call. Germline CDR1 reads KGHSY; CDR2 reads FQNENV. V was cut by 5 bases and J by 2 bases, with 9 bases left in between. CDR3 length: 13 residues. CDR3 in DNA: TGTGCCAGCAGCTTAACAGCCAACTATGGCTACACCTTC. The encoded protein is CASSLTANYGYTF.

The chain combines TRBV6-6 with TRBJ1-2, with 8 bases lining up with TRBD1. Germline values: CDR1 MNHNY, CDR2 SVGAGI (reference sequence). The CDR3 runs 13 residues. The V segment lost 8 bases and the J segment 7 bases; nucleotides outside the gene matches: 9. The CDR3 region is CASEGRGLGGYTF. CDR3 sequence (DNA): TGTGCCAGCGAAGGCAGGGGGCTTGGTGGCTACACCTTC.

The rearrangement uses TRBV11-2 and TRBJ2-1; 10 positions agree with TRBD2. J was trimmed by 6 bases and V by 6 bases; bases with no gene match: 8. Germline V CDR1 and CDR2: SGHAT, FQNNGV. This CDR3 region has 15 residues. The CDR3 protein is CASSHTSGAFNEQFF. CDR3 DNA sequence: TGTGCCAGCAGTCATACTAGCGGGGCTTTCAATGAGCAGTTCTTC.

The chain carries TRBV7-9 and TRBJ1-3; the D is unclear. Germline V lookup: CDR1 SEHNR, CDR2 FQNEAQ (reference sequence). The CDR3 has 12 amino acids. The ends were cut back, 1 base at V and 10 bases at J, with 8 bases in the middle. The DNA for the CDR3 is TGTGCCAGCAGCTTAGAAGCGAAAACCATATATTTT. Translating gives CASSLEAKTIYF. Complete variable domain (other parts from reference TRBV7-9 and TRBJ1-3): DTGVSQNPRHKITKRGQNVTFRCDPISEHNRLYWYRQTLGQGPEFLTYFQNEAQLEKSRLLSDRFSAERPKGSFSTLEIQRTEQGDSAMYLCASSLEAKTIYFGEGSWLTVV.

The genes are TRBV4-1 and TRBJ1-5, with 7 positions matching TRBD1. The CDR3 totals 18 residues. The germline CDR1 and CDR2 sequences are MGHRA and YSYEKL. V lost 0 bases and J lost 0; bases outside the gene matches: 8. CDR3 protein: CASSQDGGGGYSNQPQHF. CDR3 sequence (DNA): TGCGCCAGCAGCCAAGATGGAGGAGGGGGCTATAGCAATCAGCCCCAGCATTTT.

CDR3 nucleotides: TGTGCCAGCGAGAAGGCAGGGGGCGTGAACACTGAAGCTTTCTTT. Translating gives CASEKAGGVNTEAFF. The V gene is TRBV2, the J gene TRBJ1-1; 8 positions match TRBD1. V lost 8 bases, J lost 0 bases, and 8 bases stayed unmatched. This CDR3 spans 15 amino acids. Germline lookup yields CDR1 SNHLY and CDR2 FYNNEI.